The 13 T cell receptor beta chains listed next were all sequenced from one sample in a study of T cell changes during pregnancy in multiple sclerosis. Generated by immunoSEQ multiplex PCR, the TCRdb table keeps only in-frame clones and is missing some. The table has 130,000 or so clones, about 96% seen once. The starting material was peripheral blood, obtained after pregnancy. Receptor source: a female donor with multiple sclerosis, enrolled in a pregnancy study.

The V gene is TRBV28, the J gene TRBJ2-3, with unresolved D. Per the germline V gene, CDR1 is MDHEN and CDR2 is SYDVKM. The V end was cut by 5 bases, the J end by 0 bases, with 12 bases between. The CDR3 sequence is 15 residues long. The CDR3 sequence is CASSDTAWSTDTQYF. DNA for the CDR3: TGTGCCAGCAGTGACACGGCGTGGAGCACAGATACGCAGTATTTT.

The rearrangement links TRBV19 to TRBJ2-7; tentatively, D is TRBD1 (6 bases). The germline V and J ends were trimmed by 0 bases and 2 bases, with 11 bases remaining between them. CDR3 length: 15 amino acids. Per the germline V gene, CDR1 is LNHDA and CDR2 is SQIVND (reference sequence). CDR3 protein: CASSIDSRGAYEQYF. In DNA, the CDR3 is TGTGCCAGTAGTATAGATTCCAGGGGAGCCTACGAGCAGTACTTC.

The chain uses TRBV6-5 and TRBJ1-1; tentatively, D is TRBD1 (6 bases). CDR3 size: 16 residues. V was clipped by 2 bases and J by 1 base, with 14 bases between them. Germline V gene lookup returns CDR1 MNHEY and CDR2 SVGAGI. This CDR3 reads CASSYRTVGGNTEAFF. The CDR3 DNA reads as TGTGCCAGCAGTTACAGGACAGTAGGTGGGAACACTGAAGCTTTCTTT.

V gene TRBV6-5 combines with J gene TRBJ1-4; a possible D gene is TRBD1 (5 bases). The CDR3 sequence is 13 residues long. Germline CDR1 and CDR2: MNHEY and SVGAGI. V lost 6 bases, J lost 4 bases, and 9 bases lay in between. CDR3 nucleotides: TGTGCCAGCAGAGGGAGGGGTAATGAAAAACTGTTTTTT. Encoded protein: CASRGRGNEKLFF.

This chain uses TRBV11-3 with TRBJ2-1; tentatively, D is TRBD1 (5 bases). The germline V gene has CDR1 SGHNT and CDR2 YENEEA. The CDR3 extends over 13 amino acids. V shed 11 bases and J shed 8 bases, with 19 bases lying between them. DNA for the CDR3: TGTGCCTCAAAAGGTCAGGGTCTGGATGAGCAGTTCTTC. It translates to CASKGQGLDEQFF.

This chain joins TRBV28 and TRBJ1-4, with D possibly matching TRBD1 (6 bases). CDR3 length: 15 amino acids. Trimming pared 7 bases from V and 3 bases from J, leaving 15 bases between. In germline, CDR1 is MDHEN, CDR2 SYDVKM. The CDR3, as DNA: TGTGCCAGCACCGCCCCGGACAGTTCTAATGAAAAACTGTTTTTT. This sequence encodes CASTAPDSSNEKLFF.

The chain has TRBV23-1 and TRBJ1-5; D call uncertain. TRBV23-1 is classed as an ORF, of uncertain function. Trimming took 0 bases from V and 3 from J, leaving 9 bases between them. The CDR3 contains 15 residues. The CDR3 DNA reads as TGCGCCAGCAGTCAATCGTGGGCCTACAATCAGCCCCAGCATTTT. This encodes CASSQSWAYNQPQHF.

This clone is a singleton in its sample. The gene calls are TRBV28 and TRBJ1-4; 7 nucleotides align to TRBD1. Germline assignment: CDR1 MDHEN and CDR2 SYDVKM. V lost 5 bases, J lost 7 bases, and 7 bases stayed unmatched. The CDR3 length is 14 residues. DNA of the CDR3: TGTGCCAGCAGTCCCCTCGACAGGGTTGAAAAACTGTTTTTT. This sequence encodes CASSPLDRVEKLFF.

The V and J genes are TRBV7-9 and TRBJ2-7; no clear D gene. Germline lookup yields CDR1 SEHNR and CDR2 FQNEAQ (reference sequence). The CDR3 extends over 15 amino acids. Trimming removed 4 bases at V and 2 bases at J, with 15 bases between. This chain's CDR3 is CASSSIQRKPYEQYF. The DNA for the CDR3 is TGTGCCAGCAGCTCGATCCAGCGAAAACCCTACGAGCAGTACTTC. Drawing the rest from reference TRBV7-9 and TRBJ2-7, the complete variable domain is DTGVSQNPRHKITKRGQNVTFRCDPISEHNRLYWYRQTLGQGPEFLTYFQNEAQLEKSRLLSDRFSAERPKGSFSTLEIQRTEQGDSAMYLCASSSIQRKPYEQYFGPGTRLTVT.

The rearrangement links TRBV19 to TRBJ1-5; D is uncertain. V lost 7 bases and J 7 bases, leaving 20 bases between the germline ends. There are 15 residues in the CDR3. Germline V gene lookup returns CDR1 LNHDA and CDR2 SQIVND (reference sequence). CDR3 in DNA: TGTGCCAGTACCTATTCCCCACCCCCCTCACAGCCCCAGCATTTT. Its protein is CASTYSPPPSQPQHF.

Written as DNA, the CDR3 is TGTGCCAGTAGTATCGTGACAGGGAATCTCAATCAGCCCCAGCATTTT. Encoded protein: CASSIVTGNLNQPQHF. This chain connects TRBV19 to TRBJ1-5; 7 bases fit TRBD1. The CDR3 runs to 16 residues. Per germline, CDR1 LNHDA and CDR2 SQIVND (reference sequence). The ends lost 3 bases at V and 3 bases at J; junction bases unmatched: 8.

The rearrangement links TRBV2 to TRBJ1-1; 7 bases align to TRBD1. Looked up from germline, CDR1 is SNHLY and CDR2 is FYNNEI. The V and J ends lost 5 bases and 4 bases, in that order; junction bases with no gene match: 16. The CDR3 has 17 residues. DNA of the CDR3: TGTGCCAGCAGTCGTGAGGGGGCGCTTAGTGGGGGCACTGAAGCTTTCTTT. It codes for CASSREGALSGGTEAFF.

This chain connects TRBV5-1 to TRBJ2-1; 8 bases are shared with TRBD2. The junction had 7 bases not matched to a gene; V was cut back by 0 bases and J by 8 bases. There are 15 residues in the CDR3. CDR1 and CDR2 from the germline V gene are SGHRS and YFSETQ. The CDR3: CASSLGSGRGDEQFF. CDR3 DNA: TGCGCCAGCAGCTTGGGAAGCGGGAGAGGGGATGAGCAGTTCTTC.